The 26 T cell receptor beta chains below all came from one sample that was sequenced in a study of blood T cell repertoires in COVID-19. Assay: immunoSEQ multiplex PCR; the TCRdb copy retains only in-frame clones and omits some. The sample comprises a few hundred thousand clones, roughly 90% of which are singletons, and about 3% rests with the top ten. The sequenced sample was peripheral blood. The receptors were gathered from a woman under 40 with COVID-19, enrolled during active disease.

The rearrangement links TRBV19 to TRBJ2-2; the D is unclear. V lost 7 bases to trimming and J lost 1 base, with 7 bases between them. In germline, CDR1 is LNHDA, CDR2 SQIVND (reference sequence). The CDR3 totals 13 residues. CDR3 in amino acids: CASTIQNTGELFF. The DNA for the CDR3 is TGTGCCAGTACTATTCAGAACACCGGGGAGCTGTTTTTT.

This clone was counted once. CDR3 in amino acids: CASSQEPTRAGELFF. The DNA of the CDR3 is TGCGCCAGCAGCCAAGAGCCCACTAGGGCCGGGGAGCTGTTTTTT. The chain links TRBV4-3 to TRBJ2-2, with D possibly matching TRBD2 (5 bases). Germline assignment: CDR1 LGHNA and CDR2 YSLEER. There are 15 residues in the CDR3. V was cut by 0 bases and J by 6 bases, with 11 bases left in between.

This rearrangement joins TRBV13 to TRBJ2-3; weak D call: TRBD1 (6 bases). The V and J ends lost 5 bases and 2 bases respectively, with 11 bases between them. The CDR3 spans 14 residues. Germline V gene sequence: CDR1 PRHDT, CDR2 FYEKMQ (reference sequence). CDR3 sequence: CASSPQGPTDTQYF. CDR3 in DNA: TGTGCCAGCAGCCCTCAGGGGCCCACAGATACGCAGTATTTT.

The chain recombines TRBV2 with TRBJ2-1, with 7 nucleotides matching TRBD1. CDR3 size: 15 residues. J lost 7 bases, V lost 3 bases, and 9 bases had no gene match. The V gene's germline CDR1 is SNHLY and CDR2 FYNNEI. CDR3 coding DNA: TGTGCCAGCAGTGAGGGAAGGGGGCAGGGGAATGAGCAGTTCTTC. It translates to CASSEGRGQGNEQFF.

The chain combines TRBV27 with TRBJ2-5; weak D call: TRBD2 (6 bases). Per germline, CDR1 MNHEY and CDR2 SMNVEV (reference sequence). The CDR3 extends over 12 amino acids. V shed 5 bases and J shed 5 bases, with 9 bases lying between them. The CDR3 nucleotides are TGTGCCAGCAGTCCGGACTATGAGACCCAGTACTTC. Translated: CASSPDYETQYF.

This clone was found a few times. The V gene is TRBV11-2, the J gene TRBJ2-7; TRBD1 agrees at 10 bases. Looked up from germline, CDR1 is SGHAT and CDR2 is FQNNGV. The CDR3 loop spans 16 amino acids. V was pared by 4 bases and J by 9 bases, with 15 bases of the junction left unmatched. In DNA, the CDR3 is TGTGCCAGCAGCTCCCTCCGGGACAGGGGAGTCCACGGGCAGTACGTC. It yields the protein CASSSLRDRGVHGQYV.

CDR3 residues: CASTPGLGLSDTQYF. As DNA, the CDR3 is TGTGCCAGCACCCCTGGTCTGGGGCTATCAGATACGCAGTATTTT. The rearrangement uses TRBV7-2 and TRBJ2-3, with D possibly TRBD1 on 5 matching bases. The CDR3 runs 15 residues. The germline V gene has CDR1 SGHTA and CDR2 FQGNSA. V dropped 7 bases and J dropped 4 bases, with 18 bases sitting between them.

This CDR3 reads CASSERTGATEAFF. The DNA for the CDR3 is TGCGCCAGCAGTGAGCGGACAGGAGCAACTGAAGCTTTCTTT. The rearrangement uses TRBV10-1 and TRBJ1-1, with 7 bases fitting TRBD1. CDR3 length equals 14 residues. With 2 bases clipped from V and 5 bases from J, the junction kept 5 bases outside the gene matches. The germline V gene encodes CDR1 WNHNN and CDR2 SYGVQD (reference sequence).

This clone showed up just a few times. The gene calls are TRBV29-1 and TRBJ2-7, with a possible D match to TRBD1 (5 bases). The CDR3 has 15 amino acids. Germline V lookup: CDR1 SQVTM, CDR2 ANQGSEA. Trimming stripped 3 bases from V and 3 bases from J, with 18 bases between. CDR3 nucleotide sequence: TGCAGCGTTGATGATCGGGCTGGACAACACTACGAGCAGTACTTC. Translated: CSVDDRAGQHYEQYF.

The V and J genes are TRBV12-3 or TRBV12-4 and TRBJ2-7; weak D call: TRBD1 (5 bases). This CDR3 is built from 13 residues. Between the trimmed V and J ends, which lost 7 bases and 5 bases, there was a span of 15 bases. The CDR3 region is CASNTQGFDEQYF. The CDR3 region has the DNA TGTGCCAGCAACACCCAGGGATTCGACGAGCAGTACTTC.

V is TRBV9 and J is TRBJ1-6; 9 bases fit TRBD1. The CDR3 length is 15 residues. Germline V gene lookup returns CDR1 SGDLS and CDR2 YYNGEE. V shed 4 bases and J 7 bases; nucleotides not matched to a gene: 6. CDR3 residues: CASSTGTGLNSPLHF. DNA of the CDR3: TGTGCCAGCAGCACCGGGACAGGGTTGAATTCACCCCTCCACTTT.

This chain connects TRBV3-1 (or the pseudogene TRBV3-2) to TRBJ1-4; 9 bases align to TRBD1. Trimming at V came to 3 bases and at J to 6 bases, leaving 5 bases not matched to a gene. In germline, CDR1 is LGHDT, CDR2 YNNKEL (reference sequence). The CDR3 length is 15 residues. The CDR3 region has the DNA TGTGCCAGCAGCCACTTCCGGGACAGGGATGAAAAACTGTTTTTT. Encoded protein: CASSHFRDRDEKLFF.

The CDR3 DNA reads as TGTGCCAGCAGTTCAGATAGCAGTAACACCGGGGAGCTGTTTTTT. It specifies CASSSDSSNTGELFF. The chain uses TRBV6-2 or TRBV6-3 and TRBJ2-2; the D is unclear. The germline V gene encodes CDR1 MNHEY and CDR2 SVGEGT. The V and J ends lost 4 bases and 2 bases respectively, with 11 bases between them. The length of the CDR3 is 15 residues.

The genes are TRBV6-5 and TRBJ2-1; D remains ambiguous. Germline assignment: CDR1 MNHEY and CDR2 SVGAGI. The V and J ends lost 4 bases and 12 bases respectively, with 13 bases between them. This CDR3 has 12 amino acids. CDR3 coding DNA: TGTGCCAGCAGTTTAAATTCGGGTCGGCAGTTCTTC. Translated, it gives CASSLNSGRQFF.

This clone was recorded once. The gene calls are TRBV5-4 and TRBJ2-2; 10 bases align to TRBD1. J was trimmed by 7 bases and V by 1 base; bases with no gene match: 7. Looked up from germline, CDR1 is SGHNT and CDR2 is YYREEE (reference sequence). There are 16 residues in the CDR3. CDR3 sequence (DNA): TGTGCCAGCAGCTTGCCCGACAGGGGGCGAGGCGGGGAGCTGTTTTTT. It encodes CASSLPDRGRGGELFF.

The DNA of the CDR3 is TGTGCCAGCAGACTAGGTCCATACAATGAGCAGTTCTTC. Protein product: CASRLGPYNEQFF. This rearrangement joins TRBV27 to TRBJ2-1, with D possibly being TRBD2 (5 bases). Germline V gene sequence: CDR1 MNHEY, CDR2 SMNVEV (reference sequence). Trimming cost V 6 bases and J 4 bases, with 10 bases left between them. The CDR3 contains 13 residues.

This clone was seen a handful of times. V is TRBV6-1 and J is TRBJ1-1, with D perhaps TRBD1 (6 bases). The germline gives CDR1 MNHNS, CDR2 SASEGT. The CDR3 loop spans 14 amino acids. V was trimmed by 2 bases and J by 4 bases, leaving 11 bases between them. The CDR3 region has the DNA TGTGCCAGCAGTGAACAGGGGCAGGGCACTGAAGCTTTCTTT. Translating it yields CASSEQGQGTEAFF.

This chain uses TRBV12-5 with TRBJ2-5; D ambiguous. Germline assignment: CDR1 LGHNT and CDR2 FRNRAP. The V end lost 5 bases, the J end lost 5 bases, and 12 bases lay between the germline ends. The CDR3 runs 13 residues. The CDR3 DNA sequence: TGTGCTAGTGGTCTCGCGATTGCGGAGACCCAGTACTTC. It specifies CASGLAIAETQYF. Supplemented by reference TRBV12-5 and TRBJ2-5, the full variable domain reads DARVTQTPRHKVTEMGQEVTMRCQPILGHNTVFWYRQTMMQGLELLAYFRNRAPLDDSGMPKDRFSAEMPDATLATLKIQPSEPRDSAVYFCASGLAIAETQYFGPGTRLLVL.

The CDR3 loop is CASSYGRGAYNEQFF. DNA of the CDR3: TGTGCCAGCAGCTATGGGCGGGGGGCCTACAATGAGCAGTTCTTC. The V gene is TRBV7-2, the J gene TRBJ2-1; 8 bases fit TRBD2. V dropped 4 bases and J dropped 2; count of bases not matched to a gene: 4. This CDR3 has 15 amino acids. The germline V gene has CDR1 SGHTA and CDR2 FQGNSA.

V gene TRBV29-1 combines with J gene TRBJ1-1; D is undetermined. CDR3 length: 11 residues. V dropped 4 bases and J dropped 7 bases, with 10 bases sitting between them. CDR1 SQVTM and CDR2 ANQGSEA come from the germline V gene. The CDR3 region is CSVGHASEAFF. The CDR3 DNA reads TGCAGCGTTGGGCACGCAAGTGAAGCTTTCTTT.

Here the CDR3 DNA reads TGTGCCAGCAGCACCCGACAGGGGACCTACGAGCAGTACTTC. It is translated as CASSTRQGTYEQYF. The chain carries TRBV11-2 and TRBJ2-7; TRBD1 matches 8 bases. The V gene's germline CDR1 is SGHAT and CDR2 FQNNGV. Germline trimming cut 5 bases from V and 2 bases from J; bases unmatched to any gene: 5. The CDR3 has 14 amino acids.

DNA of the CDR3: TGCGCCAGCAGCTATCTGGGACTAGCGGCCAGCACAGATACGCAGTATTTT. Amino acid sequence: CASSYLGLAASTDTQYF. The V call is TRBV5-1, the J call TRBJ2-3, with 11 bases matching TRBD2. CDR3 length: 17 residues. The V and J ends lost 3 bases and 0 bases, in that order; junction bases with no gene match: 6. Germline V gene data show CDR1 as SGHRS and CDR2 as YFSETQ.

The rearrangement joins TRBV3-1 (or the pseudogene TRBV3-2) to TRBJ2-3; 10 bases agree with TRBD1. Trimming at V came to 5 bases and at J to 4 bases, leaving 6 bases not matched to a gene. Germline V gives CDR1 LGHDT, CDR2 YNNKEL (reference sequence). The CDR3 sequence is 15 residues long. The CDR3 bases are TGTGCCAGCAGCTGGGACAGGGGAGGGGCAGATACGCAGTATTTT. Protein: CASSWDRGGADTQYF.

The chain recombines TRBV3-1 (or the pseudogene TRBV3-2) with TRBJ2-5, with TRBD2 identical over 8 bases. Per germline, CDR1 LGHDT and CDR2 YNNKEL (reference sequence). The CDR3 is 16 amino acids. After removal of 0 bases from V and 3 bases from J, the junction contained 6 bases not matched to a gene. The CDR3 reads CASSQDGGVSKETQYF. CDR3 DNA sequence: TGTGCCAGCAGCCAAGACGGGGGGGTATCAAAAGAGACCCAGTACTTC.

The chain joins TRBV12-3 or TRBV12-4 to TRBJ1-5; the D is unclear. The germline V and J ends were trimmed by 6 bases and 9 bases, with 9 bases remaining between them. CDR3 length: 11 residues. CDR3 in amino acids: CASSFTGPQHF. The CDR3 DNA is TGTGCCAGCAGCTTTACGGGGCCCCAGCATTTT.

This clone has just one count. The chain is built from TRBV5-1 and TRBJ1-4; D not certain. Germline-derived CDR1 and CDR2 are SGHRS and YFSETQ. Trimming stripped 2 bases from V and 8 bases from J, with 13 bases between. The CDR3 consists of 14 residues. CDR3 sequence: CASSFATATEKLFF. In DNA form, the CDR3 reads TGCGCCAGCAGCTTTGCGACCGCGACAGAAAAACTGTTTTTT.